This T cell receptor beta chain was retrieved from a study of blood T cell repertoires in COVID-19. Original processing methods: For nucleated cells, counts were estimated from reference gene primer amplification. Profiled with immunoSEQ multiplex PCR; TCRdb holds only in-frame clones, not every one. The V and J calls and clone size come from that table; D and trimming were worked out from the DNA. The repertoire has approximately 110,000 clones, around 66% of them found once; the top ten carry around 6.3%. The germline CDR1 and CDR2 sequences are SGHVS and FQNEAQ. The CDR3 is 15 amino acids. J gave up 7 bases and V 2 bases, and 7 bases lay outside the gene matches.

The rearrangement uses TRBV7-8 and TRBJ2-1; 8 bases are a match to TRBD2. Sequenced input: peripheral blood. The receptor comes from an older man with acute or convalescent COVID-19. CDR3 protein: CASSLKRERGNEQFF. CDR3 bases: TGTGCCAGCAGCTTAAAGCGGGAGAGGGGGAATGAGCAGTTCTTC.